The source of this TCR beta chain is a study of blood T cell repertoires in COVID-19. Overall study: T cells, B-cell-depleted T cells, or PBMCs provided the cDNA or gDNA that served as material.

Authors' methods: Reference gene primer amplification yielded estimated nucleated cell counts. The method was immunoSEQ multiplex PCR; TCRdb's version includes in-frame clones alone and lacks a portion of them. Clone size and the V and J calls come from that table; the DNA yielded D and trimming. Altogether 86,000 or so clones are present, 90% to 95% being singletons, with the ten largest covering roughly 4.7%. Germline loops: CDR1 LGHDT, CDR2 YNNKEL (reference sequence). V was trimmed by 1 base and J by 4 bases, leaving 4 bases between them. This CDR3 is 12 amino acids long. Concerning this clone: Additional DNA sequences in this sample encode the identical CDR3.

This chain links TRBV3-1 (or the pseudogene TRBV3-2) with TRBJ2-5; D ambiguous. The specimen was peripheral blood. The sequence came from a human donor with active COVID-19. The donor label of this sample is uncertain. The CDR3 DNA reads TGTGCCAGCAGCCAAGTCTCAGAGACCCAGTACTTC. It specifies CASSQVSETQYF.